This TCR beta chain was recovered during a study of glioma-infiltrating T cells. Study-level results: Tissue-blood divergence was below expectation in non-neoplastic patients, above in gliomas.

Germline assignment: CDR1 KGHDR and CDR2 SFDVKD. This CDR3 region has 13 residues. The V end lost 4 bases, the J end lost 4 bases, and 9 bases lay between the germline ends. This clonotype was counted between two and nine times. Its antigen is currently unknown. Amplification of TCR alpha and beta CDR3 regions from RNA used iRepertoire nested multiplex PCR. TCRdb re-analysed the multiplex PCR reads in MiXCR, keeping a single row per CDR3 protein. This table has about 130,000 distinct CDR3 sequences, around 25% appearing once. This chain connects TRBV24-1 to TRBJ1-1; D remains unclear. The origin of this receptor is a human donor with low-grade glioma or glioblastoma, undergoing nonglioma brain surgery, or in good health (not recorded which). Sequenced: glioma tissue, nonneoplastic brain tissue, or PBMCs (not recorded which). The CDR3 DNA reads as TGTGCCACCAGTGAAGGGCAACGCACTGAAGCTTTCTTT. Amino acid sequence: CATSEGQRTEAFF.